This T cell receptor (beta chain) was obtained from a study of post-analysis software for immune sequencing data. Study-wide context: Patients had relapsing-remitting, secondary progressive or progressive-relapsing multiple sclerosis; some lacked subtype.

As to this clonotype: No antigen is known for it.

Findings and limits, study-wide: TRBV5-6, TRBV5-1 and TRBV20-1 were among several TRBV segments more frequent in patients than controls. Significantly decreased normalized Chao1 diversity was recorded for multiple sclerosis patients relative to controls.

cDNA libraries of TCR beta carried unique molecular identifiers. TCRdb itself ran the PCR reads through MiXCR, one entry per CDR3 protein. The data contain hundreds of thousands of distinct CDR3 sequences, around 27% of them singletons. With 6 bases clipped from V and 5 bases from J, the junction kept 9 bases outside the gene matches. The CDR3 is made up of 17 amino acids. From germline, CDR1 is MNHEY and CDR2 SMNVEV (reference sequence). The source is a girl aged 5 to 17 with multiple sclerosis. The genes are TRBV27 and TRBJ2-2, with 13 bases aligning to TRBD2. The material sequenced was blood. The CDR3 is CASSLGLAGLSTGELFF. CDR3 DNA sequence: TGTGCCAGCAGCCTGGGACTAGCGGGACTGAGTACCGGGGAGCTGTTTTTT.